A single sample gave rise to the 22 T cell receptor beta chains below, sequenced in a study of blood T cells in healthy people across ages. The authors ran a second PCR of about 7 to 11 cycles using a sample-barcoded 5' primer and a J-beta primer mix. Using its own MiXCR run on the 5' RACE reads, TCRdb lists one record per CDR3 protein. The table lists about 800,000 distinct CDR3 sequences, roughly 25% of them singletons. This sample was shared with a second study, whose subject was T cells of mothers and their children.

Input material: blood. These receptors all come from a boy aged 10-17 years in good health.

There are a few counts of this clonotype. V gene TRBV7-2 combines with J gene TRBJ2-1; 10 positions agree with TRBD2. Germline V CDR1 and CDR2: SGHTA, FQGNSA. The V gene end was trimmed by 5 bases and the J gene end by 12 bases; junction bases not matched to a gene: 7. The CDR3 has 13 residues. In DNA, the CDR3 is TGTGCCAGCAGCCAATCTAGCGGGAGCTGGCAGTTCTTC. Amino acids: CASSQSSGSWQFF. Based on the CDR3 plus reference TRBV7-2 and TRBJ2-1, the full variable domain is GAGVSQSPSNKVTEKGKDVELRCDPISGHTALYWYRQSLGQGLEFLIYFQGNSAPDKSGLPSDRFSAERTGGSVSTLTIQRTQQEDSAVYLCASSQSSGSWQFFGPGTRLTVL.

This clonotype was picked up a small number of times. The CDR3 is CSVDVGTGELFF. CDR3 DNA sequence: TGCAGCGTTGACGTGGGTACCGGGGAGCTGTTTTTT. The chain has TRBV29-1 and TRBJ2-2; D is unresolved. The CDR3 loop spans 12 amino acids. Germline values: CDR1 SQVTM, CDR2 ANQGSEA. Trimming cost V 3 bases and J 5 bases, with 7 bases left between them.

Only a few counts were recorded for this clonotype. At one of its ends the junction is not consistent with the germline gene, which may arise from a read error. The J gene is TRBJ1-1, the V gene TRBV5-1, with unresolved D. This CDR3 region has 13 residues. Germline V gene lookup returns CDR1 SGHRS and CDR2 YFSETQ. The CDR3 nucleotides are TGTGCCAGTAGTCTAGGAAAGAACACTGAAGCTTTCTTT. Translated, it gives CASSLGKNTEAFF.

This chain links TRBV7-9 with TRBJ1-3; D might be TRBD1 (5 bases). From germline, CDR1 is SEHNR and CDR2 FQNEAQ (reference sequence). V lost 0 bases and J lost 0, with 9 bases in between. The length of the CDR3 is 16 residues. The CDR3 loop is CASSLAMGPSGNTIYF. The CDR3 DNA reads as TGTGCCAGCAGCTTAGCGATGGGGCCCTCTGGAAACACCATATATTTT.

This clonotype was detected a few times. The chain has TRBV5-5 and TRBJ2-1; TRBD2 aligns across 7 bases. The germline CDR1 and CDR2 sequences are SGHKS and YYEKEE (reference sequence). V trimming: 4 bases; J trimming: 2 bases; junction bases outside the gene matches: 6. The CDR3 is made up of 15 amino acids. The CDR3 loop is CASSVGLRAYNEQFF. CDR3 in DNA: TGTGCCAGCAGCGTGGGACTACGGGCCTACAATGAGCAGTTCTTC.

J is TRBJ2-1 and V is TRBV2; no reliable D call. The V gene's germline CDR1 is SNHLY and CDR2 FYNNEI. V shed 7 bases and J shed 3 bases, with 10 bases lying between them. CDR3 length: 13 amino acids. CDR3 sequence reads: CASTFNLYNEQFF. As DNA, the CDR3 is TGTGCCAGCACCTTCAATCTCTACAATGAGCAGTTCTTC.

This clonotype was observed a few times. The V and J genes are TRBV12-3 or TRBV12-4 and TRBJ2-1, with D tentatively TRBD1 (6 bases). With the DNA end fitting TRBJ2-5 better, the J assignment may be wrong. CDR3 length equals 14 residues. The CDR3 nucleotides read TGTGCCAGCAGTTCCCTCGCTAGGGGGGAGACCCAGTACTTC. Translating gives CASSSLARGETQYF.

This clonotype has a handful of counts. The chain recombines TRBV3-1 with TRBJ2-5; 7 bases fit TRBD2. The CDR3 covers 12 residues. V gave up 4 bases and J gave up 11 bases; unmatched junction bases: 7. Germline assignment: CDR1 LGHDT and CDR2 YNNKEL (reference sequence). The CDR3 DNA is TGTGCCAGCAGCCGCGGGAGTAAAGAGCAGTACTTC. This translates into CASSRGSKEQYF.

Only a few counts were recorded for this clonotype. The rearrangement joins TRBV29-1 to TRBJ2-5; either TRBD1 or TRBD2 may supply D (6 bases each). Germline V lookup: CDR1 SQVTM, CDR2 ANQGSEA. The CDR3 is 11 amino acids. V was shortened by 7 bases and J by 7 bases, with 13 bases between the two germline ends. The CDR3 loop is CSGGADVTQYF. The CDR3 nucleotides are TGCAGCGGGGGGGCCGATGTGACCCAGTACTTC. Full variable domain (remainder filled in from reference TRBV29-1 and TRBJ2-5): SAVISQKPSRDICQRGTSLTIQCQVDSQVTMMFWYRQQPGQSLTLIATANQGSEATYESGFVIDKFPISRPNLTFSTLTVSNMSPEDSSIYLCSGGADVTQYFGPGTRLLVL.

The V call is TRBV25-1, the J call TRBJ1-4, with D hard to call. This CDR3 is 14 amino acids long. CDR1 and CDR2 from the germline V gene are MGHDK and SYGVNS. Trimming left V 2 bases short and J 8 bases short, with 12 bases between. CDR3 sequence (DNA): TGTGCCAGCAGTGAAGCCGGGGAAGGGGAAAAACTGTTTTTT. It yields the protein CASSEAGEGEKLFF.

This clonotype was found a few times. The chain joins TRBV27 to TRBJ1-5; D is ambiguous. The germline gives CDR1 MNHEY, CDR2 SMNVEV (reference sequence). The CDR3 has 14 residues. Trimming removed 1 base at V and 4 bases at J, with 8 bases between. CDR3 amino acids: CASSLWGGNQPQHF. DNA for the CDR3: TGTGCCAGCAGTTTATGGGGAGGGAATCAGCCCCAGCATTTT.

V gene TRBV28 combines with J gene TRBJ1-3; D not certain. CDR3 length: 12 amino acids. The V gene's germline CDR1 is MDHEN and CDR2 SYDVKM. The DNA for the CDR3 is TGTGCGTGCTCGGGTACTGGAAACACCATATATTTT. Its protein product is CACSGTGNTIYF.

The gene calls are TRBV9 and TRBJ2-2; D may be TRBD1 (5 bases). V lost 2 bases to trimming and J lost 7 bases, with 12 bases between them. Germline-derived CDR1 and CDR2 are SGDLS and YYNGEE. The CDR3 runs to 14 residues. The DNA of the CDR3 is TGTGCCAGCAGCGTTCATATAGACAGCGGGGAGCTGTTTTTT. This translates into CASSVHIDSGELFF.

This clonotype has more than one count but fewer than ten. The chain recombines TRBV28 with TRBJ2-5, with D tentatively TRBD2 (6 bases). The CDR3 runs to 16 residues. V lost 6 bases and J 1 base, leaving 18 bases between the germline ends. Germline V lookup: CDR1 MDHEN, CDR2 SYDVKM. The CDR3: CASSLRDSLPQETQYF. The CDR3 DNA is TGTGCCAGCAGCCTCCGGGACTCACTGCCCCAAGAGACCCAGTACTTC.

CDR3 protein: CASSQDCGGGCLANEKLFF. CDR3 in DNA: TGCGCCAGCAGCCAAGATTGCGGGGGCGGATGTTTGGCTAATGAAAAACTGTTTTTT. The V and J genes are TRBV4-3 and TRBJ1-4; a possible D gene is TRBD1 (6 bases). The germline gives CDR1 LGHNA, CDR2 YSLEER. This CDR3 comprises 19 residues. V lost 0 bases to trimming and J lost 3 bases, with 20 bases between them.

J is TRBJ2-3 and V is TRBV9, with D uncertain. The CDR3 is made up of 14 amino acids. CDR1 is SGDLS, CDR2 YYNGEE, per germline. Between the trimmed V and J ends, which lost 1 base and 4 bases, there was a span of 10 bases. CDR3 nucleotides: TGTGCCAGCAGCGTAACGGGTCGCGCAGATACGCAGTATTTT. Translation gives CASSVTGRADTQYF.

This clonotype was seen only a few times. The chain recombines TRBV5-1 with TRBJ1-2; D might be TRBD1 (6 bases). Germline V CDR1 and CDR2: SGHRS, YFSETQ. The CDR3 runs to 15 residues. V lost 4 bases and J lost 4, with 17 bases in between. CDR3 protein: CASSRSQQGTYGYTF. The CDR3 nucleotides read TGCGCCAGCAGCCGCAGCCAACAGGGCACCTATGGCTACACCTTC.

This clonotype came up a few times. The chain carries TRBV28 and TRBJ2-1; a possible D gene is TRBD1 (6 bases). The CDR3 loop spans 14 amino acids. Per germline, CDR1 MDHEN and CDR2 SYDVKM. The CDR3 loop reads CETQTHGRGNEQFF. DNA for the CDR3: TGTGAGACCCAGACACACGGAAGGGGGAATGAGCAGTTCTTC.

Only a few counts were recorded for this clonotype. The chain has TRBV25-1 and TRBJ2-5; no clear D gene. There are 13 residues in the CDR3. CDR1 is MGHDK, CDR2 SYGVNS, per germline. Trimming took 8 bases from V and 5 from J, leaving 15 bases between them. CDR3: CASPPQGSETQYF. The CDR3 bases are TGTGCCAGCCCACCCCAAGGGTCCGAGACCCAGTACTTC.

The CDR3 DNA reads TGCGCCAGCAGGTGGGACTTGAGCTCCTACAATGAGCAGTTCTTC. Translation gives CASRWDLSSYNEQFF. V is TRBV5-1 and J is TRBJ2-1, with a possible D match to TRBD2 (6 bases). Deletions cut 5 bases from V and 0 bases from J, with 12 bases between. The CDR3 consists of 15 residues. Germline assignment: CDR1 SGHRS and CDR2 YFSETQ.

CDR3 nucleotides: TGCAGTGCTAGAGATGATGTCGGCGGAGACTATGGCTACACCTTC. This gives the protein CSARDDVGGDYGYTF. The chain recombines TRBV20-1 with TRBJ1-2; D is uncertain. Trimming left V 0 bases short and J 3 bases short, with 14 bases between. Germline V gene sequence: CDR1 DFQATT, CDR2 SNEGSKA (reference sequence). This CDR3 is 15 amino acids long.

The chain has TRBV10-3 and TRBJ2-7; 7 bases fit TRBD2. CDR1 and CDR2 from the germline V gene are ENHRY and SYGVKD. V trimming: 2 bases; J trimming: 6 bases; junction bases outside the gene matches: 19. This CDR3 has 18 amino acids. CDR3 DNA: TGTGCCATCAGTGAGGGGCATTCAGGTGGCGGGAGTTTTTTCGAGCAGTACTTC. Protein product: CAISEGHSGGGSFFEQYF.